Sequencing of this TCR beta chain was carried out in a study of CD8 T cells in ankylosing spondylitis. TCRdb reanalysed the 5' RACE reads using MiXCR and keeps one entry per CDR3 protein. The sample has 300,000 to 350,000 distinct CDR3 sequences; roughly 10% are singletons. This clonotype has more than one count but fewer than ten. Germline CDR1 reads LGHDT; CDR2 reads YNNKEL (reference sequence). The CDR3 has 14 residues. V lost 3 bases and J 5 bases, leaving 13 bases between the germline ends. The clonotype comes from a female donor with ankylosing spondylitis or in good health (not recorded which). The chain links TRBV3-1 to TRBJ1-2; D remains unclear. The source material was blood, either unsorted or a sorted T cell fraction (not recorded which). In DNA, the CDR3 is TGTGCCAGCAGCCAGTACGGGTCTGAATATGGCTACACCTTC. This translates into CASSQYGSEYGYTF.